These 23 T cell receptor beta chains were all obtained from the same sample, sequenced in a study of OX40 agonist ivuxolimab in advanced cancers. Sequencing used immunoSEQ multiplex PCR; TCRdb keeps in-frame clones, though not all of them. The repertoire has about 78,000 clones, roughly 80% of them found once; the top ten carry approximately 2.1%. The sample was CD4+ or CD8+ T cells sorted from blood, taken in a trial of the OX40 agonist ivuxolimab. The receptors shown here come from an adult with an advanced solid tumor such as melanoma, head and neck, liver or kidney cancer.

The gene calls are TRBV10-3 and TRBJ2-7; the D is unclear. The V end was cut by 8 bases, the J end by 3 bases, with 8 bases between. This CDR3 contains 11 residues. CDR1 and CDR2 (germline): ENHRY, SYGVKD. CDR3 amino acids: CAIAGLYEQYF. CDR3 coding DNA: TGTGCCATCGCCGGTCTCTACGAGCAGTACTTC.

This chain joins TRBV27 and TRBJ1-3, with D tentatively TRBD1 (5 bases). The CDR3 is 15 amino acids. V was shortened by 8 bases and J by 3 bases, with 17 bases between the two germline ends. CDR1 and CDR2 (germline): MNHEY, SMNVEV (reference sequence). The DNA for the CDR3 is TGTGCCAGCCCCACGGGGGTGGACCATGGAAACACCATATATTTT. Its protein product is CASPTGVDHGNTIYF.

This chain uses TRBV7-2 with TRBJ2-1, with 8 bases matching TRBD2. The junction had 7 bases not matched to a gene; V was cut back by 5 bases and J by 4 bases. The CDR3 runs to 15 residues. From germline, CDR1 is SGHTA and CDR2 FQGNSA. CDR3 in amino acids: CASSLVAGPYNEQFF. The CDR3 DNA reads as TGTGCCAGCAGCCTAGTAGCGGGGCCTTACAATGAGCAGTTCTTC.

The V and J genes are TRBV15 and TRBJ1-2; D remains ambiguous. Between the trimmed V and J ends, which lost 0 bases and 7 bases, there was a span of 6 bases. The germline V gene has CDR1 LNHNV and CDR2 YYDKDF (reference sequence). CDR3 length: 12 residues. CDR3 sequence: CATSRDRAGYTF. CDR3 DNA: TGTGCCACCAGCAGAGATCGGGCTGGCTACACCTTC.

Here the CDR3 reads CASSISRDRDNSPLHF. The CDR3 DNA is TGTGCCAGTAGTATCTCTCGGGACAGAGATAATTCACCCCTCCACTTT. The chain recombines TRBV19 with TRBJ1-6, with TRBD1 identical over 7 bases. The germline V gene encodes CDR1 LNHDA and CDR2 SQIVND (reference sequence). The J segment lost 5 bases and the V segment lost 3 bases, leaving 7 bases of the junction unmatched. CDR3 length: 16 residues.

The chain carries TRBV6-4 and TRBJ2-1, with 7 positions matching TRBD1. Germline CDR1 MRHNA, CDR2 SNTAGT. V shed 2 bases, J shed 7 bases, and the junction held 2 bases outside the gene matches. CDR3 length: 13 amino acids. CDR3 nucleotide sequence: TGTGCCAGCAGTGACGCCAGGGGGAATGAGCAGTTCTTC. Residues: CASSDARGNEQFF.

The chain couples TRBV10-3 to TRBJ2-1, with D uncertain. CDR1 is ENHRY, CDR2 SYGVKD, per germline. Trimming stripped 2 bases from V and 3 bases from J, with 11 bases between. This CDR3 is 15 amino acids long. CDR3 DNA: TGTGCCATCAGTGAGCCGGGCCCATTCTACAATGAGCAGTTCTTC. It is translated as CAISEPGPFYNEQFF.

J is TRBJ1-3 and V is TRBV6-5; D remains unclear. This CDR3 spans 14 amino acids. Germline V lookup: CDR1 MNHEY, CDR2 SVGAGI. V lost 6 bases to trimming and J lost 0 bases, with 9 bases between them. The CDR3 loop is CASSSGSSGNTIYF. The CDR3 DNA sequence: TGTGCCAGCAGCTCCGGGAGCTCTGGAAACACCATATATTTT.

The rearrangement uses TRBV7-6 and TRBJ2-7; TRBD1 aligns across 7 bases. Per germline, CDR1 SGHVS and CDR2 FNYEAQ. The V and J ends lost 3 bases and 3 bases, in that order; junction bases with no gene match: 8. The CDR3 extends over 15 amino acids. The CDR3 here is CASSFKQGSYYEQYF. Written as DNA, the CDR3 is TGTGCCAGCAGCTTTAAACAGGGGTCCTACTACGAGCAGTACTTC. The full variable domain, its missing parts supplied by reference TRBV7-6 and TRBJ2-7, is GAGVSQSPRYKVTKRGQDVALRCDPISGHVSLYWYRQALGQGPEFLTYFNYEAQQDKSGLPNDRFSAERPEGSISTLTIQRTEQRDSAMYRCASSFKQGSYYEQYFGPGTRLTVT.

J is TRBJ1-2 and V is TRBV7-2, with D tentatively TRBD1 (5 bases). The germline gives CDR1 SGHTA, CDR2 FQGNSA. This CDR3 region has 16 residues. V was trimmed by 4 bases and J by 1 base, leaving 16 bases between them. The DNA for the CDR3 is TGTGCCAGCAGCTCAGGGCCCCAAGGGGATAACTATGGCTACACCTTC. This sequence encodes CASSSGPQGDNYGYTF.

V and J are TRBV4-1 and TRBJ2-7, with a possible D match to TRBD1 (6 bases). The CDR3 is made up of 13 amino acids. Germline V gene sequence: CDR1 MGHRA, CDR2 YSYEKL. The V and J ends lost 4 bases and 2 bases respectively, with 9 bases between them. CDR3 loop: CASSRQVPYEQYF. For the CDR3, the DNA is TGCGCCAGCAGCCGACAGGTTCCCTACGAGCAGTACTTC.

This sequence joins TRBV28 and TRBJ1-2, with 9 nucleotides matching TRBD1. Germline loops: CDR1 MDHEN, CDR2 SYDVKM. The CDR3 covers 17 residues. V lost 2 bases and J lost 2; bases outside the gene matches: 9. The CDR3 DNA follows: TGTGCCAGCAGTTTAGAAAAGGGGACAGGGTTGAACTATGGCTACACCTTC. It encodes CASSLEKGTGLNYGYTF.

The rearrangement links TRBV6-5 to TRBJ2-7, with D unclear. The V gene lost 6 bases and the J gene lost 3 bases, with 18 bases spanning the gap. In germline, CDR1 is MNHEY, CDR2 SVGAGI. The CDR3 is 15 amino acids. The CDR3 bases are TGTGCCAGCAGCCTGAGGACGGAACTTCGCTACGAGCAGTACTTC. This codes for CASSLRTELRYEQYF.

This sequence joins TRBV18 and TRBJ1-5; maybe TRBD1 (6 bases). Deletions cut 3 bases from V and 6 bases from J, with 18 bases between. In germline, CDR1 is KGHSH, CDR2 LQKENI. The CDR3 runs 16 residues. The CDR3, as DNA: TGTGCCAGCTCACCGACCCACAGGGAAATTAGTCAGCCCCAGCATTTT. The encoded protein is CASSPTHREISQPQHF. Full variable domain (rest looked up from reference TRBV18 and TRBJ1-5): NAGVMQNPRHLVRRRGQEARLRCSPMKGHSHVYWYRQLPEEGLKFMVYLQKENIIDESGMPKERFSAEFPKEGPSILRIQQVVRGDSAAYFCASSPTHREISQPQHFGDGTRLSIL.

The chain recombines TRBV6-5 with TRBJ2-1; no firm D call. The CDR3 is 12 amino acids. Germline CDR1 reads MNHEY; CDR2 reads SVGAGI. With 8 bases removed from V and 3 bases from J, the gap between germline ends came to 8 bases. DNA of the CDR3: TGTGCCAGCGGAATGCGCTACAATGAGCAGTTCTTC. Its translation is CASGMRYNEQFF.

This rearrangement joins TRBV2 to TRBJ2-5; 10 nucleotides agree with TRBD1. Germline loops: CDR1 SNHLY, CDR2 FYNNEI. The CDR3 has 15 residues. V shed 0 bases, J shed 6 bases, and the junction held 4 bases outside the gene matches. CDR3 nucleotide sequence: TGTGCCAGCAGTGAAGCGACAGGGGGCGGGAAGACCCAGTACTTC. This gives the protein CASSEATGGGKTQYF.

This chain connects TRBV11-3 to TRBJ1-3; D may be TRBD1 (5 bases). V lost 4 bases to trimming and J lost 2 bases, with 15 bases between them. The CDR3 length is 16 residues. Germline CDR1 reads SGHNT; CDR2 reads YENEEA. This chain's CDR3 is CASSSRRQGAGNTIYF. CDR3 DNA sequence: TGTGCCAGCAGCTCCCGGCGGCAGGGAGCTGGAAACACCATATATTTT.

The chain combines TRBV7-2 with TRBJ2-7, with 8 bases matching TRBD2. With 3 bases clipped from V and 2 bases from J, the junction kept 3 bases outside the gene matches. Germline CDR1 and CDR2: SGHTA and FQGNSA. The CDR3 consists of 14 residues. CDR3 nucleotide sequence: TGTGCCAGCAGCTTCCTCGGGAGGGCCTACGAGCAGTACTTC. This sequence encodes CASSFLGRAYEQYF. The whole variable domain, remainder taken from reference TRBV7-2 and TRBJ2-7, is GAGVSQSPSNKVTEKGKDVELRCDPISGHTALYWYRQSLGQGLEFLIYFQGNSAPDKSGLPSDRFSAERTGGSVSTLTIQRTQQEDSAVYLCASSFLGRAYEQYFGPGTRLTVT.

The V gene is TRBV9, the J gene TRBJ1-1; D is perhaps TRBD1 (5 bases). V lost 2 bases and J lost 5, with 22 bases in between. CDR1 SGDLS and CDR2 YYNGEE come from the germline V gene. The length of the CDR3 is 17 residues. The CDR3 DNA sequence: TGTGCCAGCAGCGTCGCTCAGGCCGCGGGGCTGGGGACTGAAGCTTTCTTT. The encoded protein is CASSVAQAAGLGTEAFF.

The chain employs TRBV14 and TRBJ2-5, with 9 bases fitting TRBD2. V gave up 3 bases and J gave up 4 bases; unmatched junction bases: 6. The CDR3 is 15 amino acids. Germline V gene lookup returns CDR1 SGHDN and CDR2 FVKESK. The CDR3 sequence: CASSHDGTSIETQYF. Here the CDR3 DNA reads TGTGCCAGCAGCCATGACGGGACTAGCATAGAGACCCAGTACTTC.

This clone has just a few counts. V gene TRBV5-4 combines with J gene TRBJ1-5; D gene uncertain. This CDR3 contains 13 residues. Germline V gene sequence: CDR1 SGHNT, CDR2 YYREEE (reference sequence). Trimming took off 0 bases at V and 5 bases at J, with 6 bases between the two ends. This CDR3 reads CASSLERDQPQHF. The CDR3 coding sequence is TGTGCCAGCAGCTTGGAAAGGGATCAGCCCCAGCATTTT.

V and J are TRBV19 and TRBJ1-6; D not certain. This CDR3 comprises 13 residues. The germline gives CDR1 LNHDA, CDR2 SQIVND (reference sequence). With 9 bases removed from V and 4 bases from J, the gap between germline ends came to 10 bases. CDR3 in DNA: TGTGCCAGCGGGGTCCCATATAATTCACCCCTCCACTTT. This sequence encodes CASGVPYNSPLHF.

The J gene is TRBJ2-7, the V gene TRBV28; no clear D. CDR1 is MDHEN, CDR2 SYDVKM, per germline. The germline V and J ends were trimmed by 8 bases and 3 bases, with 14 bases remaining between them. The CDR3 has 13 residues. The CDR3 DNA is TGTGCCAGCCGCCGACATGCCATCTACGAGCAGTACTTC. As protein: CASRRHAIYEQYF.